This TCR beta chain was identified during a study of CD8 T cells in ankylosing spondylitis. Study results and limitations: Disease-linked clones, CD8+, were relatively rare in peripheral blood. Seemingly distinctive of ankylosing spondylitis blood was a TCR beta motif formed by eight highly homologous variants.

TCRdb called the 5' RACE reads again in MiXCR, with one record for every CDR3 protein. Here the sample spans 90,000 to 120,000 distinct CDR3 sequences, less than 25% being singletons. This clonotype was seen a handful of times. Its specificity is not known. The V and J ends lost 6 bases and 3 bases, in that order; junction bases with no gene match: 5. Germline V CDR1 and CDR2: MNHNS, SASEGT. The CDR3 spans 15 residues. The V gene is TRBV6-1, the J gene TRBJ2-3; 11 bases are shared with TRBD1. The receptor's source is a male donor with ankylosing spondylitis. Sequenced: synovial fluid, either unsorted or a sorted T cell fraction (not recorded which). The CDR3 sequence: CASRTGTGGTDTQYF. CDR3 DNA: TGTGCCAGCAGAACCGGGACAGGGGGAACAGATACGCAGTATTTT.